Shown below are 15 T cell receptor beta chains from a single sample sequenced in a study of cytomegalovirus exposure and HLA in healthy donors. Data came from immunoSEQ multiplex PCR; TCRdb stores just in-frame clones and leaves some out. The table has 200,000 to 250,000 clones, about 88% seen once. The sequencing input was PBMCs. These receptor sequences come from a man aged 18 to 29 in good health and CMV-seropositive.

This chain links TRBV7-7 with TRBJ2-7, with TRBD2 identical over 11 bases. J gave up 6 bases and V 9 bases, and 16 bases lay outside the gene matches. The CDR3 runs 16 residues. Germline V gives CDR1 SSHAT, CDR2 FNYEAQ (reference sequence). The CDR3 nucleotides read TGTGCCAGGGGAGACGACTTAGCGGGAGGGCCGAGCGAGCAGTACTTC. Protein: CARGDDLAGGPSEQYF.

In this sample, this clone turned up once. The chain has TRBV28 and TRBJ2-7; D might be TRBD1 (5 bases). The CDR3 is made up of 14 amino acids. In germline, CDR1 is MDHEN, CDR2 SYDVKM. The V gene lost 7 bases and the J gene lost 3 bases, with 16 bases spanning the gap. DNA for the CDR3: TGTGCCAGCACCCATGCTCCCAGGGTCTACGAGCAGTACTTC. As protein: CASTHAPRVYEQYF.

This clone was detected a few times. This chain uses TRBV5-1 with TRBJ2-5; TRBD2 agrees at 7 bases. This CDR3 is built from 15 residues. Trimming cost V 0 bases and J 2 bases; bases outside gene matches: 4. Germline CDR1 SGHRS, CDR2 YFSETQ. Here the CDR3 DNA reads TGCGCCAGCAGCTTGGTGGCTAGCGGTCAAGAGACCCAGTACTTC. This translates into CASSLVASGQETQYF.

This clone was picked up one time. The chain employs TRBV6-6 and TRBJ2-1; 10 bases match TRBD1. Germline assignment: CDR1 MNHNY and CDR2 SVGAGI (reference sequence). Trimming removed 2 bases from V and 5 bases from J; junction bases left unmatched: 0. This CDR3 has 14 residues. CDR3 sequence reads: CASSYGTGDNEQFF. The DNA of the CDR3 is TGTGCCAGCAGTTACGGGACAGGGGACAATGAGCAGTTCTTC.

The chain links TRBV27 to TRBJ1-1; a possible D gene is TRBD1 (6 bases). V lost 6 bases and J 3 bases, leaving 17 bases between the germline ends. The CDR3 is made up of 15 amino acids. Germline values: CDR1 MNHEY, CDR2 SMNVEV (reference sequence). CDR3 loop: CASRINNRVHTEAFF. The CDR3 DNA sequence: TGTGCCAGCAGAATCAACAACAGGGTGCACACTGAAGCTTTCTTT.

The chain joins TRBV7-8 to TRBJ1-1; D remains ambiguous. V was trimmed by 1 base and J by 1 base, leaving 7 bases between them. CDR1 is SGHVS and CDR2 is FQNEAQ in the germline V gene. This CDR3 comprises 14 residues. The CDR3 DNA reads as TGTGCCAGCAGCTTAGGTTTTGGGAACACTGAAGCTTTCTTT. Its translation: CASSLGFGNTEAFF.

J is TRBJ2-5 and V is TRBV5-4; D gene ambiguous. The CDR3 consists of 15 residues. V shed 0 bases and J shed 2 bases, with 11 bases lying between them. The germline V gene has CDR1 SGHNT and CDR2 YYREEE (reference sequence). The CDR3 DNA reads TGTGCCAGCAGCTTGGTGCAGGTGGGTCAAGAGACCCAGTACTTC. It specifies CASSLVQVGQETQYF.

The chain carries TRBV30 and TRBJ2-7; D might be TRBD1 or TRBD2, each matching 5 bases. The V gene's germline CDR1 is GTSNPN and CDR2 SVGIG (reference sequence). The V and J ends lost 6 bases and 2 bases respectively, with 11 bases between them. The CDR3 runs 12 residues. The CDR3 region has the DNA TGTGCCTGTGGGACGGGAACCTACGAGCAGTACTTC. Amino acids: CACGTGTYEQYF.

The chain is built from TRBV18 and TRBJ1-5; maybe TRBD1 (6 bases). CDR3 length equals 14 residues. V shed 6 bases and J shed 5 bases, with 14 bases lying between them. Germline V CDR1 and CDR2: KGHSH, LQKENI. CDR3 region: CASSPQGFDQPQHF. The CDR3 DNA reads as TGTGCCAGCTCCCCTCAGGGGTTCGATCAGCCCCAGCATTTT.

The chain links TRBV15 to TRBJ2-7; 7 bases are shared with TRBD1. The germline V gene has CDR1 LNHNV and CDR2 YYDKDF (reference sequence). Trimming at V came to 1 base and at J to 3 bases, leaving 3 bases not matched to a gene. The CDR3 is 14 residues long. The CDR3 DNA sequence: TGTGCCACCAGCAGAGGACAGGGTTTCTACGAGCAGTACTTC. Amino acid sequence: CATSRGQGFYEQYF. Full variable domain (missing parts from reference TRBV15 and TRBJ2-7): DAMVIQNPRYQVTQFGKPVTLSCSQTLNHNVMYWYQQKSSQAPKLLFHYYDKDFNNEADTPDNFQSRRPNTSFCFLDIRSPGLGDTAMYLCATSRGQGFYEQYFGPGTRLTVT.

This chain joins TRBV5-4 and TRBJ2-6; TRBD1 might be the D (5 bases). V shed 4 bases and J shed 0 bases, with 11 bases lying between them. The CDR3 sequence is 16 residues long. From germline, CDR1 is SGHNT and CDR2 YYREEE (reference sequence). The CDR3 spells CASSRDSVSGANVLTF. CDR3 nucleotide sequence: TGTGCCAGCAGCCGTGACAGTGTCTCTGGGGCCAACGTCCTGACTTTC.

The V gene is TRBV5-1, the J gene TRBJ2-7, with TRBD1 identical over 8 bases. Trimming took 1 base from V and 5 from J; bases not matched to a gene: 5. The CDR3 runs to 14 residues. CDR1 is SGHRS and CDR2 is YFSETQ in the germline V gene. The CDR3 DNA is TGCGCCAGCAGCTTGTCAGGGGGCAGTGACGAGCAGTACTTC. This gives the protein CASSLSGGSDEQYF.

V usage is TRBV19 and J usage is TRBJ2-7; D ambiguous. The CDR3 spans 15 residues. The germline V and J ends were trimmed by 3 bases and 3 bases, with 15 bases remaining between them. The germline V gene has CDR1 LNHDA and CDR2 SQIVND (reference sequence). CDR3 protein: CASSMGGSPYYEQYF. CDR3 nucleotide sequence: TGTGCCAGTAGTATGGGCGGCTCACCGTACTACGAGCAGTACTTC.

This clone was detected only once. The chain links TRBV27 to TRBJ2-1; 7 positions match TRBD1. Germline CDR1 is MNHEY and CDR2 is SMNVEV (reference sequence). This CDR3 contains 15 residues. Unmatched junction bases numbered 5, after V lost 3 bases and J lost 3 bases. This CDR3 is CASSFRTGLYNEQFF. DNA of the CDR3: TGTGCCAGCAGTTTTCGGACAGGCCTCTACAATGAGCAGTTCTTC.

As concerns this clone: This same CDR3 is encoded by further DNA sequences in the sample. The chain is built from TRBV27 and TRBJ2-6; D remains ambiguous. The CDR3 is 13 amino acids. In germline, CDR1 is MNHEY, CDR2 SMNVEV (reference sequence). V gave up 5 bases and J gave up 0 bases, with 2 bases separating them. CDR3 protein: CASSLSGANVLTF. CDR3 bases: TGTGCCAGCAGTCTCTCTGGGGCCAACGTCCTGACTTTC.